Shown below are 4 T cell receptor beta chains from a single sample sequenced in a study of T cells in tuberculosis. The protocol was immunoSEQ multiplex PCR, while the TCRdb copy is restricted to in-frame clones and leaves out a portion. The sample shows 55,000 to 70,000 clones, approximately 81% of them seen only once. After thawing and overnight rest, PBMC were stained with GMM-loaded CD1B tetramer, viability dye and anti-CD3 for sorting. CD1B tetramers were loaded with Rhodococcus equi-derived C32 glucose monomycolate. Sequencing used CD1b-GMM tetramer-negative cells sorted from PBMCs. Every receptor here comes from an adult woman with latent tuberculosis.

This clone was found a few times. V gene TRBV9 combines with J gene TRBJ2-5; TRBD2 agrees at 8 bases. This CDR3 has 15 amino acids. Germline CDR1 reads SGDLS; CDR2 reads YYNGEE. With 0 bases clipped from V and 4 bases from J, the junction kept 5 bases outside the gene matches. The DNA of the CDR3 is TGTGCCAGCAGCGTAGGCGGGGGGAGGCTAGAGACCCAGTACTTC. It codes for CASSVGGGRLETQYF.

The rearrangement uses TRBV6-5 and TRBJ1-2; tentative D call: TRBD1 (6 bases). CDR3 length: 15 amino acids. Trimming cost V 2 bases and J 4 bases, with 14 bases left between them. Germline V gene data show CDR1 as MNHEY and CDR2 as SVGAGI. This CDR3 reads CASSYDPRGIYGYTF. The DNA for the CDR3 is TGTGCCAGCAGTTACGATCCTAGGGGGATCTATGGCTACACCTTC.

The rearrangement uses TRBV6-1 and TRBJ1-3; the D gene is possibly TRBD1 (6 bases). V lost 3 bases to trimming and J lost 4 bases, with 10 bases between them. This CDR3 region has 14 residues. Germline V gives CDR1 MNHNS, CDR2 SASEGT. The CDR3 sequence: CASSDTGFGNTIYF. CDR3 nucleotides: TGTGCCAGCAGTGACACAGGGTTCGGAAACACCATATATTTT.

This clone was observed once. The rearrangement joins TRBV7-9 to TRBJ1-1, with 7 bases lining up with TRBD1. The junction had 9 bases not matched to a gene; V was cut back by 5 bases and J by 0 bases. From germline, CDR1 is SEHNR and CDR2 FQNEAQ (reference sequence). The CDR3 covers 16 residues. The CDR3 spells CASSHPPRGLNTEAFF. CDR3 nucleotides: TGTGCCAGCAGCCACCCTCCCAGGGGGTTGAACACTGAAGCTTTCTTT.